The clone carrying this T cell receptor beta chain occurred a few times. Its antigen is still unknown. The junction shows a germline mismatch at one end, possibly a read error. This sample was included in a study of T cells in Graves' hyperthyroidism and ophthalmopathy. Across the whole study: Initial diagnosis, before any treatment, was when peripheral blood was collected. Study observations and caveats: By a 13 V-J model, ophthalmopathy was set apart from stable hyperthyroidism.

Amplification of TCR beta CDR3 regions was performed using RNA transcripts as template. The HTBI set primed first-round TCR CDR3 RT-PCR. One entry per CDR3 protein, called by TCRdb with MiXCR from the multiplex PCR reads. The data contain roughly 250,000 distinct CDR3 sequences, approximately 23% of them seen just once; the ten biggest clones take up roughly 60%. The source is a man aged 25-45 years with Graves' ophthalmopathy. Sequencing used blood.

The CDR3 DNA sequence: TGTGCCACCAGCGATTTTGGGGGTAGCTCCTACAATGAGCAGTTCTTC. It encodes CATSDFGGSSYNEQFF. The J gene is TRBJ2-1, the V gene TRBV24-1; tentatively, D is TRBD1 or TRBD2 (5 bases each). Looked up from germline, CDR1 is KGHDR and CDR2 is SFDVKD. The CDR3 spans 16 residues.